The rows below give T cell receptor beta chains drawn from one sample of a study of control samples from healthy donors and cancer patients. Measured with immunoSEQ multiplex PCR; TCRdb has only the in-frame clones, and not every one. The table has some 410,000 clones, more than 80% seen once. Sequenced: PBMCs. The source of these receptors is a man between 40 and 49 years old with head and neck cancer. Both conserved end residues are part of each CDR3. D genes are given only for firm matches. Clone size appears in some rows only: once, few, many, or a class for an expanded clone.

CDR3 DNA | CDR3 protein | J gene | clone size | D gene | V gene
TGTGCCAGCAGCCAAGCTCCCGGGCAGGGGGGATACGAGCAGTACTTC | CASSQAPGQGGYEQYF | TRBJ2-7 | once | - | TRBV3-1/TRBV3-2
TGTGCCAGCAGCATGGGACAGGGGGCCACCTACGAGCAGTACTTC | CASSMGQGATYEQYF | TRBJ2-7 | - | TRBD1 | TRBV3-1/TRBV3-2
TGTGCCAGCAGCGACAGGACTAGCATGGGGGAGCTGTTTTTT | CASSDRTSMGELFF | TRBJ2-2 | - | TRBD2 | TRBV3-1/TRBV3-2
TGTGCCAGCAGTGAAATGGGGGTGGTGCAAGAGACCCAGTACTTC | CASSEMGVVQETQYF | TRBJ2-5 | - | - | TRBV6-1
TGTGCCATCAGTGAGTCTAGTGGCGAGCAGTACTTC | CAISESSGEQYF | TRBJ2-7 | - | - | TRBV10-3
TGTGCCAGCTCACCTGAAGAAGGGGGGTCTACTGAAAAACTGTTTTTT | CASSPEEGGSTEKLFF | TRBJ1-4 | once | - | TRBV18
TGTGCCAGCAGCTTAGGGGTTCTCGAGCAGTACTTC | CASSLGVLEQYF | TRBJ2-7 | - | - | TRBV7-2
TGCAGCACGACGGTAAACGCCCAAGAGACCCAGTACTTC | CSTTVNAQETQYF | TRBJ2-5 | - | - | TRBV29-1
TGTGCCACCAGCCCCGGGACGGCCTATGGCTACACCTTC | CATSPGTAYGYTF | TRBJ1-2 | - | - | TRBV24-1
TGTGCCTGGGGGAGGGGAGTCTCCTACAATGAGCAGTTCTTC | CAWGRGVSYNEQFF | TRBJ2-1 | - | TRBD2 | TRBV30
TGCGCCAGCAGCCAGGGGGGGTACACTGAAGCTTTCTTT | CASSQGGYTEAFF | TRBJ1-1 | - | TRBD1 | TRBV5-1
TGTGCCAGCAGCTGGGGACTAGCGGGAGCCTACGAGCAGTACTTC | CASSWGLAGAYEQYF | TRBJ2-7 | - | TRBD2 | TRBV11-1
TGCAGCGCCGGTCCCGGACAGGGCTCTGGGGCCAACGTCCTGACTTTC | CSAGPGQGSGANVLTF | TRBJ2-6 | - | TRBD1 | TRBV29-1
TGTGCCAGCAGGGCTATTAAGGGACAGGGATTCGGCTCCTATAATTCACCCCTCCACTTT | CASRAIKGQGFGSYNSPLHF | TRBJ1-6 | - | TRBD1 | TRBV2
TGTGCCAGCAGCTCCGCCGGGACGCCACAGCAGTTCTTC | CASSSAGTPQQFF | TRBJ2-1 | - | - | TRBV11-3
TGTGCCAGCAGCCAAACGAACAGGGATCGGTCACCCCTCCACTTT | CASSQTNRDRSPLHF | TRBJ1-6 | - | - | TRBV4-2
TGTGCCAGCAGCTTAGAACCCCAGGGCACTGAAGCTTTCTTT | CASSLEPQGTEAFF | TRBJ1-1 | - | - | TRBV11-3
TGCGCCAGCAGCTTGGTCGAGACCCAGTACTTC | CASSLVETQYF | TRBJ2-5 | once | - | TRBV5-1
TGTGCCAGCAGCTTAGGTCCAACAGGGGACGGCTACACCTTC | CASSLGPTGDGYTF | TRBJ1-2 | - | TRBD1 | TRBV11-2
TGTGCCAGCAGCGGGTGGGGGTCAGCCAAAAACATTCAGTACTTC | CASSGWGSAKNIQYF | TRBJ2-4 | - | - | TRBV7-2
TGTGCCTGGAGTGTAGGGCAGGGGGGGGACGAGCAGTACTTC | CAWSVGQGGDEQYF | TRBJ2-7 | - | - | TRBV30
TGTGCCAGCAGTTTATCCACAGGGGCACGAGAGACCCAGTACTTC | CASSLSTGARETQYF | TRBJ2-5 | - | TRBD1 | TRBV27
TGTGCCAGCAGCCCCGACAGGGCGAACTCACCCCTCCACTTT | CASSPDRANSPLHF | TRBJ1-6 | - | TRBD1 | TRBV6-5
TGTGCCAGCAGCCAAGATCTAGCGGGAGAGTACGAGCAGTACTTC | CASSQDLAGEYEQYF | TRBJ2-7 | - | TRBD2 | TRBV4-2
TGCGCCAGCAGCCAAGTGAGGACATACTATCTGAACACTGAAGCTTTCTTT | CASSQVRTYYLNTEAFF | TRBJ1-1 | - | - | TRBV4-1
TGTGCCAGTATAGGGGCTAACACAGATACGCAGTATTTT | CASIGANTDTQYF | TRBJ2-3 | - | - | TRBV19
TGTGCCTGGAGTGTAATGACTTCTTCCACAGATACGCAGTATTTT | CAWSVMTSSTDTQYF | TRBJ2-3 | - | - | TRBV30
TGTGCCAGCACCACAGGCTACGAGCAGTACTTC | CASTTGYEQYF | TRBJ2-7 | once | - | TRBV12-3/TRBV12-4
TGTGCCAGCAGCAAAGGTCGGACGAGGGATCAGCCCCAGCATTTT | CASSKGRTRDQPQHF | TRBJ1-5 | - | - | TRBV21-1
TGTGCCAGCAAAGCACAGGGGACATGGGCAGATACGCAGTATTTT | CASKAQGTWADTQYF | TRBJ2-3 | - | TRBD1 | TRBV6-5
TGTGCCTGGAGCGATGACGGACGAGGCTACACCTTC | CAWSDDGRGYTF | TRBJ1-2 | - | - | TRBV30
TGTGCCAGCAGTATCTCTGCGGGACAGGGCACAGATACGCAGTATTTT | CASSISAGQGTDTQYF | TRBJ2-3 | - | TRBD1 | TRBV6-4
TGTGCCAGCAGTGAAGATGAGATGGAATTCTACGAGCAGTACTTC | CASSEDEMEFYEQYF | TRBJ2-7 | - | - | TRBV6-1
TGTGCCAGCAGCTTACGCACGGATAGCAATCAGCCCCAGCATTTT | CASSLRTDSNQPQHF | TRBJ1-5 | - | - | TRBV11-2
TGTGCCAGCAGTGAAGCAGGGTTCACAGATACGCAGTATTTT | CASSEAGFTDTQYF | TRBJ2-3 | - | - | TRBV2
TGTGCCAGTACTACAGCCCGTGGGGGGTCCTACAATGAGCAGTTCTTC | CASTTARGGSYNEQFF | TRBJ2-1 | - | - | TRBV19
TGTGCCAGCAGGGCGGGGTATAGCAATCAGCCCCAGCATTTT | CASRAGYSNQPQHF | TRBJ1-5 | few | - | TRBV2
TGTGCCACAGAGGGACAGAGCACAGATACGCAGTATTTT | CATEGQSTDTQYF | TRBJ2-3 | - | TRBD1 | TRBV5-4
TGTGCCAGCAGATTTAGGACAGGGCCAGATACGCAGTATTTT | CASRFRTGPDTQYF | TRBJ2-3 | - | TRBD1 | TRBV2
TGTGCCAGCAGCGTTAGCGGGGGGAACAATGAGCAGTTCTTC | CASSVSGGNNEQFF | TRBJ2-1 | - | TRBD2 | TRBV7-3
TGTGCAGAGGGGGGTCACAGGGCTAACTATGGCTACACCTTC | CAEGGHRANYGYTF | TRBJ1-2 | once | - | TRBV21-1
TGTGCCAGCAGGCCTGACTATACCGGGACTAGCGTGGCCGGGGAGCTGTTTTTT | CASRPDYTGTSVAGELFF | TRBJ2-2 | - | TRBD2 | TRBV14
TGTGCCAGCGACACTGGGCTAATTCGCGATACGCAGTATTTT | CASDTGLIRDTQYF | TRBJ2-3 | - | - | TRBV11-2
TGTGCCAGCAGCTTTCGCGGGAGCGCCTACAATGAGCAGTTCTTC | CASSFRGSAYNEQFF | TRBJ2-1 | - | TRBD2 | TRBV9
TGTGCCAGCAGCTGGGACAGGGGGCCTAATTCACCCCTCCACTTT | CASSWDRGPNSPLHF | TRBJ1-6 | - | TRBD1 | TRBV5-4
TGTGCCTGCGAAAATGGCTACACCTTC | CACENGYTF | TRBJ1-2 | - | - | TRBV30
TGTGCCAGCAGCCACCTAGCGGGGGAGGATGAGCAGTTCTTC | CASSHLAGEDEQFF | TRBJ2-1 | - | TRBD2 | TRBV14